The 24 T cell receptor beta chains below all came from one sample that was sequenced in a study of human T cells and chemical hapten exposure. TCRdb reanalysed the RACE reads using MiXCR and keeps one entry per CDR3 protein. The sample contains 95,000 to 130,000 distinct CDR3 sequences, about 12% of which appear only once. The time point here: patch test 1, 2 weeks after DPC sensitization. The treatment is: therapeutic diphenylcyclopropenone sensitization with weekly scalp DPC. Sequenced here: whole blood, sampled in connection with sensitization to the hapten diphenylcyclopropenone (DPC). Receptors were obtained from a woman aged 50 to 60 with alopecia areata. Some clones in this sample may be carry-over from other donors' samples.

Ten or more counts support this clonotype. The chain uses TRBV6-5 and TRBJ2-2; D might be TRBD1 (5 bases). V was clipped by 4 bases and J by 8 bases, with 11 bases between them. This CDR3 is built from 13 residues. Germline V gene sequence: CDR1 MNHEY, CDR2 SVGAGI. The CDR3: CASSLTVRGELFF. The DNA of the CDR3 is TGTGCCAGCAGTTTGACAGTAAGAGGGGAGCTGTTTTTT.

This sequence joins TRBV7-9 and TRBJ1-1; 9 bases match TRBD1. CDR3 length: 14 amino acids. V shed 4 bases, J shed 5 bases, and the junction held 5 bases outside the gene matches. CDR1 SEHNR and CDR2 FQNEAQ come from the germline V gene (reference sequence). The CDR3 region is CASSSWTGVTEAFF. The CDR3 region has the DNA TGTGCCAGCAGCTCCTGGACAGGGGTTACTGAAGCTTTCTTT.

Only a few counts were recorded for this clonotype. This chain uses TRBV7-2 with TRBJ2-3, with D possibly being TRBD2 (6 bases). This CDR3 region has 17 residues. The V gene's germline CDR1 is SGHTA and CDR2 FQGNSA. The V end was cut by 2 bases, the J end by 0 bases, with 15 bases between. CDR3 coding DNA: TGTGCCAGCAGCTTACTCGCGCTAGCGATTAGCACAGATACGCAGTATTTT. Protein product: CASSLLALAISTDTQYF.

This clonotype appeared a few times. V gene TRBV5-1 combines with J gene TRBJ2-7, with D maybe TRBD1 (6 bases). This CDR3 region has 15 residues. V was trimmed by 7 bases and J by 4 bases, leaving 21 bases between them. The V gene's germline CDR1 is SGHRS and CDR2 YFSETQ. The CDR3 sequence is CASGNGQRAPYEQYF. The CDR3 coding sequence is TGCGCCAGCGGCAACGGACAGCGAGCCCCTTACGAGCAGTACTTC. Using reference TRBV5-1 and TRBJ2-7 for the parts outside the CDR3, the full variable domain is KAGVTQTPRYLIKTRGQQVTLSCSPISGHRSVSWYQQTPGQGLQFLFEYFSETQRNKGNFPGRFSGRQFSNSRSEMNVSTLELGDSALYLCASGNGQRAPYEQYFGPGTRLTVT.

The V call is TRBV6-6, the J call TRBJ1-2; D may be TRBD1 (6 bases). Trimming took off 6 bases at V and 8 bases at J, with 16 bases between the two ends. The CDR3 has 13 amino acids. Germline CDR1 MNHNY, CDR2 SVGAGI (reference sequence). In DNA, the CDR3 is TGTGCCAGCAGGGAACAGGGCCCCTTGGGCTACACCTTC. This codes for CASREQGPLGYTF.

This chain joins TRBV29-1 and TRBJ2-2; no clear D gene. Germline CDR1 is SQVTM and CDR2 is ANQGSEA. There are 10 residues in the CDR3. The germline V and J ends were trimmed by 0 bases and 11 bases, with 4 bases remaining between them. In nucleotides, the CDR3 is TGCAGCGTTGAAGATGGAGAGCTGTTTTTT. The encoded protein is CSVEDGELFF.

The chain carries TRBV14 and TRBJ2-5; D is possibly TRBD2 (5 bases). Germline values: CDR1 SGHDN, CDR2 FVKESK. This CDR3 has 16 amino acids. Trimming pared 1 base from V and 3 bases from J, leaving 15 bases between. CDR3 amino acids: CASSQVKRDQKETQYF. For the CDR3, the DNA is TGTGCCAGCAGCCAAGTCAAGAGGGATCAGAAAGAGACCCAGTACTTC.

The V and J genes are TRBV5-1 and TRBJ2-1; 7 positions match TRBD2. The length of the CDR3 is 14 residues. J gave up 5 bases and V 4 bases, and 6 bases lay outside the gene matches. Germline V lookup: CDR1 SGHRS, CDR2 YFSETQ. Here the CDR3 reads CASSRGRLDNEQFF. The CDR3 bases are TGCGCCAGCAGCCGCGGGAGACTAGACAATGAGCAGTTCTTC.

Ten or more counts support this clonotype. The rearrangement joins TRBV27 to TRBJ1-1; the match to TRBD1 covers 7 bases. Looked up from germline, CDR1 is MNHEY and CDR2 is SMNVEV (reference sequence). The CDR3 has 16 residues. Germline trimming cut 5 bases from V and 0 bases from J; bases unmatched to any gene: 9. The CDR3: CASSQYPGQMNTEAFF. DNA of the CDR3: TGTGCCAGCAGTCAGTATCCGGGACAGATGAACACTGAAGCTTTCTTT.

This chain joins TRBV7-6 and TRBJ2-7, with 10 bases lining up with TRBD2. This CDR3 is built from 16 residues. Per germline, CDR1 SGHVS and CDR2 FNYEAQ. Unmatched junction bases numbered 12, after V lost 5 bases and J lost 5 bases. The CDR3 region has the DNA TGTGCCAGCAGCAAAACCCGGGGGACTAGCGTGAACGAGCAGTACTTC. Residues: CASSKTRGTSVNEQYF.

This clonotype was counted between two and nine times. The V gene is TRBV7-6, the J gene TRBJ2-3, with 9 bases aligning to TRBD1. Germline CDR1 reads SGHVS; CDR2 reads FNYEAQ. The CDR3 consists of 16 residues. Trimming removed 5 bases from V and 0 bases from J; junction bases left unmatched: 6. The chain's CDR3 is CASSASGTGSTDTQYF. The DNA of the CDR3 is TGTGCCAGCAGCGCGTCCGGGACAGGGAGCACAGATACGCAGTATTTT.

The gene calls are TRBV20-1 and TRBJ2-5; 8 bases fit TRBD1. Unmatched junction bases numbered 5, after V lost 1 base and J lost 4 bases. The CDR3 covers 14 residues. Germline assignment: CDR1 DFQATT and CDR2 SNEGSKA (reference sequence). The CDR3 DNA follows: TGCAGTGCTAGAGCAGCGACAGGGGTAGAGACCCAGTACTTC. Translating it yields CSARAATGVETQYF.

This clonotype came up many times. The chain uses TRBV6-5 and TRBJ2-5, with D hard to call. The CDR3 is made up of 13 amino acids. Germline V gives CDR1 MNHEY, CDR2 SVGAGI. V gave up 2 bases and J gave up 7 bases, with 11 bases separating them. CDR3 residues: CASSYGDPSTQYF. The CDR3 region has the DNA TGTGCCAGCAGTTACGGAGACCCCTCGACCCAGTACTTC.

This clonotype was observed many times. The chain joins TRBV2 to TRBJ1-5; perhaps TRBD1 as D (6 bases). Germline V gene lookup returns CDR1 SNHLY and CDR2 FYNNEI. V was pared by 4 bases and J by 3 bases, with 10 bases between. The CDR3 runs 14 residues. The CDR3 spells CASSAGGANQPQHF. In DNA form, the CDR3 reads TGTGCCAGCAGTGCGGGGGGCGCCAATCAGCCCCAGCATTTT. The full variable domain, its missing parts supplied by reference TRBV2 and TRBJ1-5, is EPEVTQTPSHQVTQMGQEVILRCVPISNHLYFYWYRQILGQKVEFLVSFYNNEISEKSEIFDDQFSVERPDGSNFTLKIRSTKLEDSAMYFCASSAGGANQPQHFGDGTRLSIL.

The chain couples TRBV7-8 to TRBJ2-7; D remains unclear. CDR1 SGHVS and CDR2 FQNEAQ come from the germline V gene. Trimming removed 6 bases at V and 4 bases at J, with 13 bases between. The CDR3 extends over 13 amino acids. CDR3 DNA sequence: TGTGCCAGCAGATCACCGGTGGGTTACGAGCAGTACTTC. Translation gives CASRSPVGYEQYF.

A few counts support this clonotype. V usage is TRBV4-2 and J usage is TRBJ1-3; D perhaps matches TRBD1 (5 bases). V dropped 1 base and J dropped 4 bases, with 8 bases sitting between them. The germline V gene encodes CDR1 LGHNA and CDR2 YNFKEQ. CDR3 size: 14 residues. CDR3 coding DNA: TGTGCCAGCAGCCAAGGCAGGGTAGGAAACACCATATATTTT. Protein product: CASSQGRVGNTIYF.

This clonotype was seen many times. V gene TRBV4-1 combines with J gene TRBJ1-6, with D hard to call. The CDR3 runs to 14 residues. Germline V gene sequence: CDR1 MGHRA, CDR2 YSYEKL. Between the trimmed V and J ends, which lost 4 bases and 6 bases, there was a span of 10 bases. The CDR3 bases are TGCGCCAGCAGCCTTGGAACGCTTAATTCACCCCTCCACTTT. It translates to CASSLGTLNSPLHF.

The chain carries TRBV4-1 and TRBJ2-5; 12 bases fit TRBD2. Germline lookup yields CDR1 MGHRA and CDR2 YSYEKL. With V trimmed by 1 base and J by 2 bases, 8 bases remained unmatched. The CDR3 is 18 residues long. The CDR3 nucleotides read TGCGCCAGCAGCCAAGCCCACCTAGCGGGAGGGCCGCAAGAGACCCAGTACTTC. Translated: CASSQAHLAGGPQETQYF.

This clonotype was counted a few times. The chain uses TRBV28 and TRBJ2-1, with TRBD2 identical over 10 bases. V trimming: 0 bases; J trimming: 8 bases; junction bases outside the gene matches: 10. CDR3 length: 17 residues. Germline V lookup: CDR1 MDHEN, CDR2 SYDVKM. CDR3 loop: CASSLWASGSTVDEQFF. For the CDR3, the DNA is TGTGCCAGCAGTTTATGGGCTAGCGGGAGTACCGTCGATGAGCAGTTCTTC.

This clonotype was counted at least ten times. V gene TRBV20-1 combines with J gene TRBJ2-5, with 7 bases that match TRBD2. Germline trimming cut 6 bases from V and 2 bases from J; bases unmatched to any gene: 12. Germline CDR1 and CDR2: DFQATT and SNEGSKA (reference sequence). CDR3 length: 15 amino acids. The chain's CDR3 is CSARVGGSSQETQYF. The CDR3 DNA sequence: TGCAGTGCCAGGGTGGGGGGGTCGAGTCAAGAGACCCAGTACTTC.

This clonotype appeared a few times. DNA of the CDR3: TGTGCCAGCAGCCACCAGCTCGACACTGAAGCTTTCTTT. The encoded protein is CASSHQLDTEAFF. The chain uses TRBV3-1 and TRBJ1-1; unclear D gene. The V end lost 3 bases, the J end lost 3 bases, and 8 bases lay between the germline ends. The V gene's germline CDR1 is LGHDT and CDR2 YNNKEL (reference sequence). The CDR3 is 13 residues long.

This clonotype was recorded many times. CDR3 in DNA: TGTGCCAGCAGCGAGGGGACAGGGAATTATTCACCCCTCCACTTT. This gives the protein CASSEGTGNYSPLHF. The chain recombines TRBV7-6 with TRBJ1-6; 9 nucleotides line up with TRBD1. With V trimmed by 5 bases and J by 8 bases, 7 bases remained unmatched. Germline V lookup: CDR1 SGHVS, CDR2 FNYEAQ. The CDR3 loop spans 15 amino acids. The full variable domain, rest sourced from reference TRBV7-6 and TRBJ1-6, is GAGVSQSPRYKVTKRGQDVALRCDPISGHVSLYWYRQALGQGPEFLTYFNYEAQQDKSGLPNDRFSAERPEGSISTLTIQRTEQRDSAMYRCASSEGTGNYSPLHFGNGTRLTVT.

This chain joins TRBV10-2 and TRBJ2-7, with D perhaps TRBD2 (6 bases). Trimming cost V 6 bases and J 12 bases, with 24 bases left between them. Germline-derived CDR1 and CDR2 are WSHSY and SAAADI. There are 14 residues in the CDR3. The DNA for the CDR3 is TGCGCCAGCAGAGAATCCGGGACCCCCGGGGGTTGGTACTTC. Protein sequence: CASRESGTPGGWYF.

The count of this clonotype is one. One junction end disagrees with the germline gene, perhaps due to a read error. The chain has TRBV3-1 and TRBJ2-5; D tentatively reads TRBD1 or TRBD2 (5 bases each). This CDR3 has 12 residues. Germline V gene sequence: CDR1 LGHDT, CDR2 YNNKEL (reference sequence). As DNA, the CDR3 is TGTACCAGCAGCCAAGTTGGGGGGACCCAGTACTTC. Protein product: CTSSQVGGTQYF.